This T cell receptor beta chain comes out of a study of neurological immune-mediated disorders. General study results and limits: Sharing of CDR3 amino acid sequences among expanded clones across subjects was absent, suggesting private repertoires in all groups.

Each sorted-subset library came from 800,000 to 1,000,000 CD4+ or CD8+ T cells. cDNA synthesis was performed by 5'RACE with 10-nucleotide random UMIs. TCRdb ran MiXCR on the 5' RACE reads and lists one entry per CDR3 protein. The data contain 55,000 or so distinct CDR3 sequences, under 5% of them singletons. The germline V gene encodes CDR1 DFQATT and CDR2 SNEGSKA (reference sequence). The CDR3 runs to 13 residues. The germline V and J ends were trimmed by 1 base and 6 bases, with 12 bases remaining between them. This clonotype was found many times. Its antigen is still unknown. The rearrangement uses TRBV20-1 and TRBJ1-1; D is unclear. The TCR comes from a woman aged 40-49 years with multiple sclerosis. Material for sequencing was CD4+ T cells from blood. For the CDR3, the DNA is TGCAGTGCTAGAGGATCACCGAAGGCTGAAGCTTTCTTT. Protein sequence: CSARGSPKAEAFF.